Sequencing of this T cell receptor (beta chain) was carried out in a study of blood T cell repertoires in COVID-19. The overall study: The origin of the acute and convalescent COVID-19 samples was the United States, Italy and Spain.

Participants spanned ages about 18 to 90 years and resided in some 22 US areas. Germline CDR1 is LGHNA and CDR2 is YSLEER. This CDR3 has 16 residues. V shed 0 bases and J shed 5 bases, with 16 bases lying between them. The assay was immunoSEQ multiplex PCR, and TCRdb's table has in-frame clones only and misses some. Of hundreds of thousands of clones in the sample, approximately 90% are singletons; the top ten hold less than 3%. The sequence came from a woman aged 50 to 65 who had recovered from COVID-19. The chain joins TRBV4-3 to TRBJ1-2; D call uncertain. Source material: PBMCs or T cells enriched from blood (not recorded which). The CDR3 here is CASSQDLADGKYGYTF. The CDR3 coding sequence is TGCGCCAGCAGCCAAGATTTAGCGGACGGTAAATATGGCTACACCTTC.